The rows below give T cell receptor beta chains drawn from one sample of a study of cytomegalovirus exposure and HLA in healthy donors. Clones were read by immunoSEQ multiplex PCR, and TCRdb kept only the in-frame ones, dropping some. The sample records more than 100,000 clones, roughly 65% being singletons. The sample was PBMCs. The receptors stem from a man aged 35 to 55 in good health and CMV-seropositive. CDR3s leave out the opening cysteine and the closing phenylalanine or tryptophan. Size is stated for part of the rows, as once, few or many counts, or as a class when the clone is expanded.

clone size: NA
V gene: TRBV9
CDR3 length: 13
J gene: TRBJ2-1
CDR3 protein: ASSVVGQVGNEQF

clone size: NA
V gene: TRBV7-2
CDR3 length: 14
J gene: TRBJ1-2
CDR3 protein: ASSLAGRGRTYGYT

clone size: few
V gene: TRBV28
CDR3 length: 15
J gene: TRBJ2-2
CDR3 protein: ASRGGTGTSVTGELF

clone size: NA
V gene: TRBV6-5
CDR3 length: 10
J gene: TRBJ1-1
CDR3 protein: ASLTGGREAF

clone size: NA
V gene: TRBV5-1
CDR3 length: 13
J gene: TRBJ2-1
CDR3 protein: ASSLSGGLSSEQF

clone size: few
V gene: TRBV23-1
CDR3 length: 16
J gene: TRBJ2-6
CDR3 protein: ASSQGCDRSSGANVLT

clone size: NA
V gene: TRBV9
CDR3 length: 15
J gene: TRBJ2-2
CDR3 protein: ASSVLPGTGGTGELF

clone size: few
V gene: TRBV11-2
CDR3 length: 11
J gene: TRBJ2-3
CDR3 protein: ASSSDRLDTQY

clone size: NA
V gene: TRBV5-8
CDR3 length: 12
J gene: TRBJ1-2
CDR3 protein: ASSRQGEGYGYT

clone size: NA
V gene: TRBV2
CDR3 length: 11
J gene: TRBJ1-6
CDR3 protein: ASRVIQDSPLH

clone size: NA
V gene: TRBV7-9
CDR3 length: 13
J gene: TRBJ1-5
CDR3 protein: ASSPLGGEGQPQH

clone size: NA
V gene: TRBV10-3
CDR3 length: 12
J gene: TRBJ1-3
CDR3 protein: AISGLVSGNTIY

clone size: NA
V gene: TRBV6-5
CDR3 length: 12
J gene: TRBJ2-7
CDR3 protein: ASSYRQGRYEQY

clone size: NA
V gene: TRBV7-2
CDR3 length: 14
J gene: TRBJ2-7
CDR3 protein: ASSLGRSSGSHEQY

clone size: few
V gene: TRBV30
CDR3 length: 13
J gene: TRBJ2-1
CDR3 protein: AWRSPGGAYNEQF

clone size: NA
V gene: TRBV6-5
CDR3 length: 13
J gene: TRBJ2-5
CDR3 protein: ASSLQPGLAETQY

clone size: few
V gene: TRBV5-1
CDR3 length: 14
J gene: TRBJ1-2
CDR3 protein: ASSPNGRGGNYGYT

clone size: few
V gene: TRBV5-1
CDR3 length: 11
J gene: TRBJ2-5
CDR3 protein: ASDAGGQETQY

clone size: few
V gene: TRBV9
CDR3 length: 13
J gene: TRBJ2-7
CDR3 protein: ASSVGLAYSYEQY

clone size: NA
V gene: TRBV28
CDR3 length: 12
J gene: TRBJ1-6
CDR3 protein: ASSLRQGGSPLH

clone size: NA
V gene: TRBV7-8
CDR3 length: 10
J gene: TRBJ2-7
CDR3 protein: ASSQGSYEQY

clone size: NA
V gene: TRBV6-1
CDR3 length: 13
J gene: TRBJ2-2
CDR3 protein: ASRTGQGNTGELF

clone size: NA
V gene: TRBV6-5
CDR3 length: 13
J gene: TRBJ2-7
CDR3 protein: ASSYRAGWAYEQY

clone size: NA
V gene: TRBV2
CDR3 length: 12
J gene: TRBJ2-7
CDR3 protein: ASLSGSWEGEQY

clone size: NA
V gene: TRBV11-3
CDR3 length: 13
J gene: TRBJ2-5
CDR3 protein: ASSPGTSRQETQY

clone size: NA
V gene: TRBV7-3
CDR3 length: 14
J gene: TRBJ2-5
CDR3 protein: ASSLNGGGLQETQY

clone size: few
V gene: TRBV30
CDR3 length: 12
J gene: TRBJ2-7
CDR3 protein: AWNGAGDSYEQY

clone size: NA
V gene: TRBV28
CDR3 length: 12
J gene: TRBJ2-5
CDR3 protein: ASTRAGVTETQY

clone size: NA
V gene: TRBV4-1
CDR3 length: 14
J gene: TRBJ1-5
CDR3 protein: ASSQEGQLPNQPQH

clone size: NA
V gene: TRBV6-6
CDR3 length: 14
J gene: TRBJ1-3
CDR3 protein: ASSIRTGPSGNTIY

clone size: NA
V gene: TRBV4-1
CDR3 length: 10
J gene: TRBJ2-2
CDR3 protein: ASSNIPWELF

clone size: NA
V gene: TRBV7-8
CDR3 length: 14
J gene: TRBJ2-4
CDR3 protein: ASSPNLRGGKNIQY

clone size: NA
V gene: TRBV4-1
CDR3 length: 13
J gene: TRBJ1-3
CDR3 protein: ASSPDRGLGNTIY

clone size: few
V gene: TRBV6-1
CDR3 length: 12
J gene: TRBJ1-1
CDR3 protein: ASSRDRGLGEAF

clone size: NA
V gene: TRBV25-1
CDR3 length: 15
J gene: TRBJ2-5
CDR3 protein: ASSVRDAGQGNGGQY

clone size: once
V gene: TRBV30
CDR3 length: 12
J gene: TRBJ1-3
CDR3 protein: AWSVSQSSNTIY

clone size: NA
V gene: TRBV6-1
CDR3 length: 13
J gene: TRBJ2-1
CDR3 protein: ASSQPRGAHNEQF

clone size: NA
V gene: TRBV18
CDR3 length: 13
J gene: TRBJ2-1
CDR3 protein: ASSPPGHSYNEQF

clone size: NA
V gene: TRBV5-4
CDR3 length: 13
J gene: TRBJ2-2
CDR3 protein: ASSLDSLNTGELF

clone size: few
V gene: TRBV4-1
CDR3 length: 13
J gene: TRBJ1-5
CDR3 protein: ASSQYSGGNQPQH

clone size: NA
V gene: TRBV28
CDR3 length: 13
J gene: TRBJ2-7
CDR3 protein: ASSPGAGGSYEQY

clone size: NA
V gene: TRBV5-4
CDR3 length: 12
J gene: TRBJ1-1
CDR3 protein: ASSFQTGITEAF

clone size: few
V gene: TRBV5-8
CDR3 length: 14
J gene: TRBJ2-7
CDR3 protein: ASSTSEGKWGYEQY

clone size: NA
V gene: TRBV5-1
CDR3 length: 12
J gene: TRBJ1-1
CDR3 protein: ASSFPQGNTEAF

clone size: NA
V gene: TRBV6-1
CDR3 length: 13
J gene: TRBJ2-6
CDR3 protein: ASSGKSSGANVLT

clone size: NA
V gene: TRBV30
CDR3 length: 9
J gene: TRBJ2-3
CDR3 protein: AWTSGDTQY

clone size: NA
V gene: TRBV29-1
CDR3 length: 14
J gene: TRBJ2-2
CDR3 protein: SVYLAGGRVTGELF

clone size: once
V gene: TRBV9
CDR3 length: 14
J gene: TRBJ1-1
CDR3 protein: ASSVGTGVLGTEAF

clone size: NA
V gene: TRBV11-2
CDR3 length: 16
J gene: TRBJ2-3
CDR3 protein: ASSLRLGREAGTDTQY

clone size: NA
V gene: TRBV7-3
CDR3 length: 11
J gene: TRBJ1-4
CDR3 protein: ASSYGQGEKLF

clone size: NA
V gene: TRBV29-1
CDR3 length: 12
J gene: TRBJ2-3
CDR3 protein: SVDRSTGTDTQY

clone size: NA
V gene: TRBV7-9
CDR3 length: 11
J gene: NA
CDR3 protein: ASSLSGSYEQY

clone size: NA
V gene: TRBV7-2
CDR3 length: 11
J gene: TRBJ2-3
CDR3 protein: ASSLFPADTQY

clone size: NA
V gene: TRBV7-3
CDR3 length: 13
J gene: TRBJ2-3
CDR3 protein: ASSFSGGPADTQY